This T cell receptor (beta chain) emerged from a study of blood T cell repertoires in COVID-19. Study-level background: PBMCs, B-cell-depleted T cells, or T cells were the source of the cDNA or gDNA that made up the material.

V was cut by 4 bases and J by 6 bases, with 8 bases left in between. CDR1 SGHRS and CDR2 YFSETQ come from the germline V gene. This CDR3 contains 12 residues. Per the original methods: From reference gene primer amplification, estimates of nucleated cell counts were derived. Assay used: immunoSEQ multiplex PCR; TCRdb lists only in-frame clones, some missing. The DNA was the basis for D and trimming; V, J and clone size are from that table. The sample records about 230,000 clones, about 80% being singletons. This receptor was obtained from a man aged 50-60 years with active or convalescent COVID-19. This chain joins TRBV5-1 and TRBJ2-1, with D unclear. Sequencing was carried out using peripheral blood. CDR3 in amino acids: CASSVGLNEQFF. DNA for the CDR3: TGCGCCAGCAGCGTGGGTCTCAATGAGCAGTTCTTC.